This entry features one T cell receptor beta chain sequence. Its antigen remains unidentified. Time point of the sample: pre-sensitization, week 0. Stated treatment: therapeutic diphenylcyclopropenone sensitization with weekly scalp DPC. The sample belongs to a study of human T cells and chemical hapten exposure. Whole-study context: Sensitizing treatment utilized 2% DPC over a 2 cm by 2 cm portion of upper inner arm skin. Overall study results and limits: Expanded TCRs made up significantly more big CDR3 similarity clusters than controls did. The number of TCRs over 1 in 1000 frequency stayed unchanged after DPC.

V lost 5 bases, J lost 6 bases, and 7 bases stayed unmatched. From germline, CDR1 is SGDLS and CDR2 YYNGEE. The CDR3 is 13 amino acids. Authors' processing steps: Samples held a median of roughly 100,000 TCRs, range roughly 20,000–700,000. TCRdb analysed the RACE reads with MiXCR anew, one entry per CDR3 protein. The V and J calls here are based on TCRdb, not the publication. This table holds 280,000 or so distinct CDR3 sequences, around 7.7% found once. This clonotype was obtained from a man aged 18-30 years with alopecia areata. Some clones in this sample may be carry-over from other donors' samples. The chain employs TRBV9 and TRBJ2-7, with TRBD2 identical over 8 bases. Material: whole blood, obtained in connection with sensitization to the hapten diphenylcyclopropenone (DPC). Written as DNA, the CDR3 is TGTGCCAGCAGTCCTCCCGGGACTAGCGAGCAGTACTTC. It codes for CASSPPGTSEQYF.